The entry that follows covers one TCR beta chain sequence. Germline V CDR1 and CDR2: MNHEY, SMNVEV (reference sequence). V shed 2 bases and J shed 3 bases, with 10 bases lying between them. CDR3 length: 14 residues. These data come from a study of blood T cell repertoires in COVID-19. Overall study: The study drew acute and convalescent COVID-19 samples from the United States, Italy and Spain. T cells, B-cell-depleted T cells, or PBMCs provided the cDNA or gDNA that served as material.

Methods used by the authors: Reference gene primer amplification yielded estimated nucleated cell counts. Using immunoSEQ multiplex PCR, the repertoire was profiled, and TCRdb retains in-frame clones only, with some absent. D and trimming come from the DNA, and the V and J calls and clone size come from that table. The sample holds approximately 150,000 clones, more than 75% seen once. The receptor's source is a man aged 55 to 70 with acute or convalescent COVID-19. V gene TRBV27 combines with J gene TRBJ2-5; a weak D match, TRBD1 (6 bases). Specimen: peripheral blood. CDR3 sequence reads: CASSLIDRKETQYF. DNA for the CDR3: TGTGCCAGCAGTTTAATCGACAGGAAAGAGACCCAGTACTTC.